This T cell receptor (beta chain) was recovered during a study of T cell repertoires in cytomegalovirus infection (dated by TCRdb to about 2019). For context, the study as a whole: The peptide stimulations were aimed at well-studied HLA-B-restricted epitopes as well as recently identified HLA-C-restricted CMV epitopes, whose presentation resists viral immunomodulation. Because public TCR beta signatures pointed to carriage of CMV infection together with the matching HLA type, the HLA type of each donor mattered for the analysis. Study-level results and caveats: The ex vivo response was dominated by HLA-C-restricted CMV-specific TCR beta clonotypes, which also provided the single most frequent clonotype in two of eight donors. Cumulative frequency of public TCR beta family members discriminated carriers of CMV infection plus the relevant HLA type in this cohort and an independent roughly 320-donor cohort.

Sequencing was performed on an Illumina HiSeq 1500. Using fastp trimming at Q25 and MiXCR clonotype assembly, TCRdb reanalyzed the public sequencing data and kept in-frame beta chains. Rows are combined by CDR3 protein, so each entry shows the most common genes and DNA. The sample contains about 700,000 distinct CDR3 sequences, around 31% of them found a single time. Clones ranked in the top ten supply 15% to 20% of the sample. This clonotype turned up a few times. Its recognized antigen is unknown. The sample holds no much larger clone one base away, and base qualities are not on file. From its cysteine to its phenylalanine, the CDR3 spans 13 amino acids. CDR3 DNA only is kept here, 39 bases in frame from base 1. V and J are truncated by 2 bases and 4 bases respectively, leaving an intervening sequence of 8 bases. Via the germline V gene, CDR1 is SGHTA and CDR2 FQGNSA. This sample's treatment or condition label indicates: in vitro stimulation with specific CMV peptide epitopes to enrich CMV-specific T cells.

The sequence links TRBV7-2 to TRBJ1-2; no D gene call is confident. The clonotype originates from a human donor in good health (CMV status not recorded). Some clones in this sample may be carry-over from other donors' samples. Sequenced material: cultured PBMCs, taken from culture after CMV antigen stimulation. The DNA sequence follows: TGTGCCAGCAGCTTATGGGAAAGCTATGGCTACACCTTC. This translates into CASSLWESYGYTF.